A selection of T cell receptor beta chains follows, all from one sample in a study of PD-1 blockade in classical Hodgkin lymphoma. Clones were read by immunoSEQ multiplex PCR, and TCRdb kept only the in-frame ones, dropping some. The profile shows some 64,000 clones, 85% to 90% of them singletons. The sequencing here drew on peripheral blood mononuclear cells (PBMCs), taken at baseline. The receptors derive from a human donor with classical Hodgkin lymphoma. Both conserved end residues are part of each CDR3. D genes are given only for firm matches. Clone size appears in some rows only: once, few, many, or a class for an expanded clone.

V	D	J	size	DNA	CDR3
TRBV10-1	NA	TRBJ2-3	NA	TGCGCCAGCAGTGTATCCGGACTACTAACAGATACGCAGTATTTT	CASSVSGLLTDTQYF
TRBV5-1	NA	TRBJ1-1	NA	TGCGCCAGCAGCTTGGAAATTTTCGGCACTGAAGCTTTCTTT	CASSLEIFGTEAFF
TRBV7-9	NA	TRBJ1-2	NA	TGTGCCAGCAGCTTACCCGGGGCGAGAGGCTATGGCTACACCTTC	CASSLPGARGYGYTF
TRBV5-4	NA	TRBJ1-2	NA	TGTGCCAGCAGCTTGCCCGGGAAAAATTATGGCTACACCTTC	CASSLPGKNYGYTF
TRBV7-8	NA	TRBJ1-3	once	TGTGCCAGCAGCTTAGAAGGCAGGGCGTCTGGAAACACCATATATTTT	CASSLEGRASGNTIYF
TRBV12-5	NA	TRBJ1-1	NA	TGTGCTAGTGGTTTGGCCTTTGGTGGCACTGAAGCTTTCTTT	CASGLAFGGTEAFF
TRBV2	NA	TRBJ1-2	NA	TGTGCCACTGAGTCGTATCGAGAGGGGTCATATGGCTACACCTTC	CATESYREGSYGYTF
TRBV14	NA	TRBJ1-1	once	TGTGCCAGCAGACCCTTGAACACTGAAGCTTTCTTT	CASRPLNTEAFF
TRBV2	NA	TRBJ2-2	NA	TGTGCCAGCCGGGACCTAACCGGGGAGCTGTTTTTT	CASRDLTGELFF
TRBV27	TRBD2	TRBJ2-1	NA	TGTGCCAGCAGCCCGGGACTAGCGAATGGAGAGCAGTTCTTC	CASSPGLANGEQFF
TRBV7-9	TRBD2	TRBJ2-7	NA	TGTGCCAGCAGCTTTTGGACGGGACTACCCACCGAGCAGTACTTC	CASSFWTGLPTEQYF
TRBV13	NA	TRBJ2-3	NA	TGTGCCAGCAGCAGAGATAACTGGGGCAAGGTTACAGATACGCAGTATTTT	CASSRDNWGKVTDTQYF
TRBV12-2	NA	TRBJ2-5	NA	TGTGCAAGTCGCCTCCTCAGGGAGGGGGAGACCCAGTACTTC	CASRLLREGETQYF
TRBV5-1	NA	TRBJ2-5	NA	TGCGCCAGCAGCTTGTCACAGGGCCGAGAGACCCAGTACTTC	CASSLSQGRETQYF
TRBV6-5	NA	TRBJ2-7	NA	TGTGCCAGCAGTTACCAGGGCCCGAGCGAGCAGTACTTC	CASSYQGPSEQYF
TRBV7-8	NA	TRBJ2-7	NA	TGTGCCAGCAGCTTATCGCCCGACACGGAAGAGCAGTACTTC	CASSLSPDTEEQYF
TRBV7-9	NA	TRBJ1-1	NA	TGTGCCAGCAGCCTCGAGACAAACACTGAAGCTTTCTTT	CASSLETNTEAFF
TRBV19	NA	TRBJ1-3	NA	TGTGCCAGCAAGGCCTTTGGGACGGACTCTGGAAACACCATATATTTT	CASKAFGTDSGNTIYF
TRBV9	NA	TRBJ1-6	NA	TGTGCCAGCAGCGTTAGCGTGAGGACCGAATCTAATTCACCCCTCCACTTT	CASSVSVRTESNSPLHF
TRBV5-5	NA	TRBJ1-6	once	TGTGCCAGCAGGACTAGGAGGGAGAATAATTCACCCCTCCACTTT	CASRTRRENNSPLHF
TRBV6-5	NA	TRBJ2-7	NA	TGTGCGACTCATGGGACCGAGCGCTACGAGCAGTACTTC	CATHGTERYEQYF
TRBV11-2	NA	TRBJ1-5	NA	TGTGCCAGCAGCTTAGGCGTCGGGAATCAGCCCCAGCATTTT	CASSLGVGNQPQHF
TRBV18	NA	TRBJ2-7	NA	TGTGCCAGCTCACCAATGGGGCACTTTACCTACGAGCAGTACTTC	CASSPMGHFTYEQYF
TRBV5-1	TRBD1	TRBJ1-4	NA	TGCGCCAGCAGCCCTGACAGGGGCGGCGGACTAGGGGAAAAACTGTTTTTT	CASSPDRGGGLGEKLFF
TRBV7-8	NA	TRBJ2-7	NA	TGTGCCAGCAGCTGGGGAAGGATCCCCTACGAGCAGTACTTC	CASSWGRIPYEQYF
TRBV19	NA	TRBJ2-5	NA	TGTGCCAGTAGTATCATCACAGGCGTCCGTTTCGAGGCCCAGTACTTC	CASSIITGVRFEAQYF
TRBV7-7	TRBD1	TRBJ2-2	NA	TGTGCTAGCAGCGTCGGACAGGGCACCGGGGAGCTGTTTTTT	CASSVGQGTGELFF
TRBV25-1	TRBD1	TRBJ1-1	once	TGTGCCAGCAGTTACAGGGGCGCTGAAGCTTTCTTT	CASSYRGAEAFF
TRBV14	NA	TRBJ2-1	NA	TGTGCCAGCAGCGCAACTAGTTTCAATGAGCAGTTCTTC	CASSATSFNEQFF